In this sample, the clone carrying this T cell receptor (beta chain) turned up a few times. Its antigen is as yet unknown. CDR3 length: 14 residues. Germline CDR1 MNHEY, CDR2 SMNVEV (reference sequence). Trimming stripped 1 base from V and 7 bases from J, with 11 bases between. A multiplex PCR was run with 60 Vbeta primers and 13 Jbeta primers. Assay: immunoSEQ multiplex PCR; the TCRdb copy retains only in-frame clones and omits some. Of roughly 130,000 clones in the sample, roughly 70% were seen once. The data were obtained in a study of cytomegalovirus exposure and HLA in healthy donors. General observations from the study: Earlier analysis looked at TCR beta V segments, and most were productive about 87% or about 30% of the time. In the analysis, some V segments, TRBV6-2 and TRBV6-3 included, were excluded as indistinguishable. Reports indicate that TCR beta sequences accurately predicted the HLA-A and HLA-B alleles of most subjects.

Unrecorded immune exposure was likely among donors, who were nominally healthy when sampled. The chain links TRBV27 to TRBJ1-5; the D is unclear. The specimen was PBMCs. The TCR was taken from a man aged 40-55 years in good health and CMV-seropositive. CDR3 in DNA: TGTGCCAGCAGTTTATGGCCTAGATGGCAGCCCCAGCATTTT. This translates into CASSLWPRWQPQHF.